This entry lists 9 T cell receptor beta chains sequenced from one sample in a study of T cell responses to AZD1222 COVID-19 vaccine. The assay was immunoSEQ multiplex PCR, and TCRdb's table has in-frame clones only and misses some. The table shows tens of thousands of clones, with nearly 90% occurring only once. This material consisted of peripheral blood, taken 28 days after the second AZD1222 dose. The receptors were sampled from an adult who received the AZD1222 COVID-19 vaccine.

In nucleotides, the CDR3 is TGTGCTAGTGGTTTGGAAGGACAGGTCAATCAGCCCCAGCATTTT. It is translated as CASGLEGQVNQPQHF. This chain connects TRBV12-5 to TRBJ1-5, with 7 nucleotides matching TRBD1. Germline CDR1 reads LGHNT; CDR2 reads FRNRAP. The CDR3 has 15 residues. V was clipped by 1 base and J by 3 bases; unmatched bases: 3.

This chain uses TRBV5-4 with TRBJ2-1; no clear D. CDR3 length: 16 amino acids. V dropped 2 bases and J dropped 0 bases, with 12 bases sitting between them. Germline-derived CDR1 and CDR2 are SGHNT and YYREEE (reference sequence). CDR3 in DNA: TGTGCCAGCAGCTTCAATCGGGCCAGCTCCTACAATGAGCAGTTCTTC. Protein product: CASSFNRASSYNEQFF.

V and J are TRBV19 and TRBJ2-5, with D tentatively TRBD2 (5 bases). Trimming cost V 8 bases and J 1 base, with 20 bases left between them. Germline CDR1 is LNHDA and CDR2 is SQIVND (reference sequence). This CDR3 is 16 amino acids long. In DNA, the CDR3 is TGTGCCAGTTCCCGGGGATTTAGCATGCCCCAAGAGACCCAGTACTTC. It is translated as CASSRGFSMPQETQYF.

The V and J genes are TRBV19 and TRBJ1-5; 9 bases agree with TRBD1. Unmatched junction bases numbered 4, after V lost 3 bases and J lost 7 bases. The germline V gene encodes CDR1 LNHDA and CDR2 SQIVND (reference sequence). This CDR3 is 14 amino acids long. CDR3 sequence (DNA): TGTGCCAGTAGTATGGGACAGGGTAGCCAGCCCCAGCATTTT. It encodes CASSMGQGSQPQHF.

The V call is TRBV6-2 or TRBV6-3, the J call TRBJ2-3; 9 bases line up with TRBD2. Germline values: CDR1 MNHEY, CDR2 SVGEGT. V was clipped by 5 bases and J by 2 bases; unmatched bases: 2. The CDR3 spans 14 residues. The CDR3 is CASSVAGATDTQYF. CDR3 DNA sequence: TGTGCCAGCAGTGTAGCGGGAGCCACAGATACGCAGTATTTT.

This chain uses TRBV27 with TRBJ1-4, with D possibly matching TRBD1 (6 bases). Germline V gene lookup returns CDR1 MNHEY and CDR2 SMNVEV (reference sequence). The ends were cut back, 10 bases at V and 1 base at J, with 10 bases in the middle. The CDR3 extends over 13 amino acids. CDR3 loop: CATRTETNEKLFF. CDR3 bases: TGTGCCACTCGGACAGAAACTAATGAAAAACTGTTTTTT.

This chain links TRBV11-2 with TRBJ1-3; possible D gene TRBD1, 5 bases. Trimming removed 3 bases from V and 2 bases from J, with 8 bases in between. Germline assignment: CDR1 SGHAT and CDR2 FQNNGV. The CDR3 is 14 residues long. The CDR3 is CASSFGGAGNTIYF. The DNA for the CDR3 is TGTGCCAGCAGCTTTGGAGGGGCTGGAAACACCATATATTTT. The full variable domain, with the rest looked up from reference TRBV11-2 and TRBJ1-3, is EAGVAQSPRYKIIEKRQSVAFWCNPISGHATLYWYQQILGQGPKLLIQFQNNGVVDDSQLPKDRFSAERLKGVDSTLKIQPAKLEDSAVYLCASSFGGAGNTIYFGEGSWLTVV.

The chain recombines TRBV7-6 with TRBJ2-2, with 7 bases aligning to TRBD2. Germline V CDR1 and CDR2: SGHVS, FNYEAQ. V lost 0 bases and J lost 0; bases outside the gene matches: 1. The CDR3 runs 16 residues. CDR3 nucleotide sequence: TGTGCCAGCAGCTTAGCGGGACTAACGAACACCGGGGAGCTGTTTTTT. This translates into CASSLAGLTNTGELFF.

The chain couples TRBV27 to TRBJ1-3, with unresolved D. The CDR3 loop spans 16 amino acids. Trimming took off 3 bases at V and 0 bases at J, with 12 bases between the two ends. CDR1 is MNHEY and CDR2 is SMNVEV in the germline V gene (reference sequence). For the CDR3, the DNA is TGTGCCAGCAGTTTCGGCTTCCCGGCCTCTGGAAACACCATATATTTT. It translates to CASSFGFPASGNTIYF.